This paragraph covers one T cell receptor (beta chain) sequence. Its target is not known. CDR1 is SGDLS, CDR2 YYNGEE, per germline. The CDR3 runs to 14 residues. The ends were cut back, 4 bases at V and 4 bases at J, with 12 bases in the middle. The source of the sample is a study of T cells in localized non-small cell lung cancer. General study points: Uninvolved adjacent lung had more T cell clonality than any other tissue, topping tumor. Among blood samples, higher T cell density accompanied longer overall survival.

The data were produced by immunoSEQ multiplex PCR, yet TCRdb's version contains in-frame clones alone and is incomplete. The table records about 51,000 clones, around 81% of them present only once. The sample consisted of peripheral blood mononuclear cells, taken before any cancer treatment. The V gene is TRBV9, the J gene TRBJ2-1, with D possibly TRBD2 on 6 matching bases. The source of this sequence is a man aged 40-75 years with stage III lung adenocarcinoma. The CDR3 region is CASSPQGTYNEQFF. In DNA, the CDR3 is TGTGCCAGCAGCCCCCAAGGGACTTACAATGAGCAGTTCTTC.